The 27 T cell receptor beta chains given below trace back to one sample, sequenced in a study of Ad26.COV2.S vaccination and SARS-CoV-2 variants. Data came from immunoSEQ multiplex PCR; TCRdb stores just in-frame clones and leaves some out. The table shows 350,000 to 500,000 clones, with 75% to 90% occurring only once. Treatment given: roughly 18 received Ad26.COV2.S at low or high dose, single or two shots; roughly five received placebo; per-sample allocation not given. Collection of samples fell on day 63 after the first vaccine or placebo injection. The input for sequencing was peripheral blood, taken in a trial of Ad26.COV2.S vaccine versus placebo. Receptors originate from a person aged 18-60 years who received the Ad26.COV2.S COVID-19 vaccine or a placebo.

This chain links TRBV20-1 with TRBJ2-1, with D possibly TRBD2 on 6 matching bases. The length of the CDR3 is 11 residues. The germline V gene has CDR1 DFQATT and CDR2 SNEGSKA (reference sequence). Trimming removed 6 bases at V and 7 bases at J, with 10 bases between. This CDR3 reads CSASGRNEQFF. DNA for the CDR3: TGCAGTGCATCGGGGAGGAATGAGCAGTTCTTC.

The CDR3 protein is CASSQTGTQPQHF. In DNA, the CDR3 is TGTGCCAGCAGCCAAACTGGGACTCAGCCCCAGCATTTT. The chain uses TRBV5-6 and TRBJ1-5; maybe TRBD1 (5 bases). V gave up 4 bases and J gave up 6 bases, with 11 bases separating them. The CDR3 has 13 amino acids. Germline V gene sequence: CDR1 SGHDT, CDR2 YYEEEE.

CDR3 loop: CASSLIRSNQPQHF. DNA of the CDR3: TGTGCCAGCAGCTTAATCCGTAGCAATCAGCCCCAGCATTTT. This chain joins TRBV7-2 and TRBJ1-5, with unresolved D. V lost 2 bases to trimming and J lost 0 bases, with 5 bases between them. The CDR3 is 14 amino acids. Germline V gene sequence: CDR1 SGHTA, CDR2 FQGNSA.

The chain combines TRBV24-1 with TRBJ2-1, with D tentatively TRBD1 or TRBD2 (5 bases each). V lost 1 base, J lost 7 bases, and 19 bases lay in between. The CDR3 has 17 amino acids. CDR1 is KGHDR, CDR2 SFDVKD, per germline. In nucleotides, the CDR3 is TGTGCCACCAGTGATTTCTTTGGGGGAGTAGATATAAATGAGCAGTTCTTC. Translating gives CATSDFFGGVDINEQFF.

The V and J genes are TRBV3-1 (or the pseudogene TRBV3-2) and TRBJ2-3; D might be TRBD2 (5 bases). Germline CDR1 is LGHDT and CDR2 is YNNKEL (reference sequence). This CDR3 has 14 amino acids. V lost 4 bases and J lost 8, with 16 bases in between. As DNA, the CDR3 is TGTGCCAGCAGCCCGTCCCCGTCGGCGGGTACGCAGTATTTT. It yields the protein CASSPSPSAGTQYF.

The chain joins TRBV28 to TRBJ2-7, with D possibly TRBD1 on 6 matching bases. From germline, CDR1 is MDHEN and CDR2 SYDVKM. With 5 bases removed from V and 13 bases from J, the gap between germline ends came to 24 bases. This CDR3 is built from 14 residues. The CDR3 spells CASSPTGWVSLRYF. In DNA, the CDR3 is TGTGCCAGCAGTCCGACAGGATGGGTTTCCCTTCGATACTTC.

This clone was counted a single time. The gene calls are TRBV9 and TRBJ2-1, with 10 bases matching TRBD2. V dropped 0 bases and J dropped 9; count of bases not matched to a gene: 9. CDR1 and CDR2 from the germline V gene are SGDLS and YYNGEE. The CDR3 is 16 amino acids. CDR3 coding DNA: TGTGCCAGCAGCGTAGAGGGAGCGGGAGGGCCGGCTGAGCAGTTCTTC. Protein product: CASSVEGAGGPAEQFF.

This chain connects TRBV30 to TRBJ1-2; 12 nucleotides align to TRBD1. Trimming cost V 6 bases and J 4 bases; bases outside gene matches: 9. CDR3 length equals 15 residues. Per the germline V gene, CDR1 is GTSNPN and CDR2 is SVGIG (reference sequence). The CDR3 DNA is TGTGCCTGCCGTGGGGACAGGGGGCGAAGCTATGGCTACACCTTC. Its protein is CACRGDRGRSYGYTF.

The genes are TRBV5-1 and TRBJ2-2; D perhaps matches TRBD2 (6 bases). The CDR3 extends over 14 amino acids. Deletions cut 7 bases from V and 4 bases from J, with 14 bases between. Germline assignment: CDR1 SGHRS and CDR2 YFSETQ. CDR3 nucleotides: TGCGCCAGCGGACCGGGGGTTTCCACCGGGGAGCTGTTTTTT. Its protein product is CASGPGVSTGELFF.

This clone was observed once. The chain couples TRBV10-3 to TRBJ2-7; D is unclear. CDR3 length equals 12 residues. CDR1 ENHRY and CDR2 SYGVKD come from the germline V gene. V dropped 7 bases and J dropped 0 bases, with 7 bases sitting between them. The CDR3 reads CAIMRSSYEQYF. The DNA of the CDR3 is TGTGCCATCATGAGGAGCTCCTACGAGCAGTACTTC.

This clone appeared a single time. The V gene is TRBV18, the J gene TRBJ2-1; D unresolved. V lost 5 bases and J lost 6, with 11 bases in between. Germline-derived CDR1 and CDR2 are KGHSH and LQKENI. This CDR3 contains 13 residues. CDR3 sequence reads: CASSGSLANEQFF. CDR3 bases: TGTGCCAGCTCAGGAAGCTTAGCCAATGAGCAGTTCTTC.

The chain carries TRBV11-3 and TRBJ2-3; TRBD2 aligns across 11 bases. V lost 6 bases, J lost 1 base, and 6 bases stayed unmatched. CDR1 is SGHNT and CDR2 is YENEEA in the germline V gene. The CDR3 consists of 16 residues. CDR3 nucleotide sequence: TGTGCCAGCAGACGTAGCGGGAGGGTAGGCACAGATACGCAGTATTTT. It encodes CASRRSGRVGTDTQYF.

DNA for the CDR3: TGTGCCAGCAGCCCGACGGCAGGGGGCGCCAACTATGGCTACACCTTC. The encoded protein is CASSPTAGGANYGYTF. This chain links TRBV5-4 with TRBJ1-2; 8 bases align to TRBD1. The CDR3 runs to 16 residues. Germline lookup yields CDR1 SGHNT and CDR2 YYREEE (reference sequence). J gave up 2 bases and V 4 bases, and 10 bases lay outside the gene matches.

The chain couples TRBV19 to TRBJ1-2; D perhaps matches TRBD1 (5 bases). CDR3 size: 15 residues. The germline V gene encodes CDR1 LNHDA and CDR2 SQIVND (reference sequence). Trimming stripped 6 bases from V and 2 bases from J, with 16 bases between. The CDR3 is CASSGTGTVNYGYTF. As DNA, the CDR3 is TGTGCCAGTAGCGGAACCGGGACCGTGAACTATGGCTACACCTTC. Full variable domain (rest looked up from reference TRBV19 and TRBJ1-2): DGGITQSPKYLFRKEGQNVTLSCEQNLNHDAMYWYRQDPGQGLRLIYYSQIVNDFQKGDIAEGYSVSREKKESFPLTVTSAQKNPTAFYLCASSGTGTVNYGYTFGSGTRLTVV.

The V call is TRBV18, the J call TRBJ2-3; TRBD2 agrees at 11 bases. Germline V gene lookup returns CDR1 KGHSH and CDR2 LQKENI. CDR3 length: 15 amino acids. V trimming: 3 bases; J trimming: 1 base; junction bases outside the gene matches: 0. This CDR3 is CASSPGLAGTDTQYF. The CDR3 DNA is TGTGCCAGCTCACCGGGACTAGCGGGCACAGATACGCAGTATTTT.

The chain is built from TRBV9 and TRBJ1-1; possible D gene TRBD1, 6 bases. This CDR3 spans 18 amino acids. Germline lookup yields CDR1 SGDLS and CDR2 YYNGEE. V lost 5 bases and J lost 2, with 25 bases in between. The CDR3 region is CASRRPRSPGVPNTEAFF. The CDR3 bases are TGTGCCAGCAGGCGACCTAGGTCCCCAGGGGTACCCAACACTGAAGCTTTCTTT.

The chain couples TRBV30 to TRBJ2-5; D possibly corresponds to TRBD1 (5 bases). Germline lookup yields CDR1 GTSNPN and CDR2 SVGIG (reference sequence). The V end lost 5 bases, the J end lost 5 bases, and 15 bases lay between the germline ends. The CDR3 has 13 residues. The CDR3 sequence is CAWGWAGKETQYF. The DNA of the CDR3 is TGTGCCTGGGGATGGGCAGGGAAGGAGACCCAGTACTTC. Using reference TRBV30 and TRBJ2-5 for the parts outside the CDR3, the full variable domain is SQTIHQWPATLVQPVGSPLSLECTVEGTSNPNLYWYRQAAGRGLQLLFYSVGIGQISSEVPQNLSASRPQDRQFILSSKKLLLSDSGFYLCAWGWAGKETQYFGPGTRLLVL.

This sequence joins TRBV27 and TRBJ2-3; 9 nucleotides align to TRBD1. The CDR3 has 14 amino acids. With V trimmed by 4 bases and J by 1 base, 0 bases remained unmatched. Germline CDR1 MNHEY, CDR2 SMNVEV (reference sequence). The CDR3 DNA reads as TGTGCCAGCAGTTGGGACAGGGGCACAGATACGCAGTATTTT. It yields the protein CASSWDRGTDTQYF.

This chain connects TRBV19 to TRBJ1-5; D unclear. V lost 0 bases, J lost 6 bases, and 3 bases lay in between. This CDR3 is built from 12 residues. Germline CDR1 reads LNHDA; CDR2 reads SQIVND (reference sequence). CDR3: CASSIDRQPQHF. The CDR3 region has the DNA TGTGCCAGTAGTATAGATCGTCAGCCCCAGCATTTT.

V gene TRBV5-4 combines with J gene TRBJ2-5, with D uncertain. This CDR3 spans 13 amino acids. The germline V gene encodes CDR1 SGHNT and CDR2 YYREEE (reference sequence). V lost 0 bases and J 3 bases, leaving 6 bases between the germline ends. The CDR3 coding sequence is TGTGCCAGCAGCTTGGTTATGGAAGAGACCCAGTACTTC. This sequence encodes CASSLVMEETQYF.

The chain recombines TRBV7-9 with TRBJ1-3; D gene ambiguous. Trimming removed 1 base at V and 3 bases at J, with 10 bases between. CDR3 size: 15 residues. Germline V gene data show CDR1 as SEHNR and CDR2 as FQNEAQ (reference sequence). The CDR3 coding sequence is TGTGCCAGCAGCTTAGGGCAGTCGAGTGGAAACACCATATATTTT. It encodes CASSLGQSSGNTIYF.

This chain's CDR3 is CASSLNLAGTGELFF. CDR3 DNA sequence: TGTGCCAGCAGCTTAAATCTAGCGGGAACCGGGGAGCTGTTTTTT. The chain couples TRBV7-3 to TRBJ2-2; 9 bases match TRBD2. The CDR3 length is 15 residues. Germline assignment: CDR1 SGHTA and CDR2 FQGTGA. V lost 1 base and J lost 5; bases outside the gene matches: 2.

In this sample, this clone turned up once. The rearrangement joins TRBV7-2 to TRBJ2-7, with D possibly being TRBD1 or TRBD2 (5 bases each). The CDR3 spans 14 residues. The germline CDR1 and CDR2 sequences are SGHTA and FQGNSA. The V gene lost 5 bases and the J gene lost 4 bases, with 15 bases spanning the gap. This CDR3 is CASSPRLWGYEQYF. DNA of the CDR3: TGTGCCAGCAGCCCCCGTCTCTGGGGGTACGAGCAGTACTTC.

The V gene is TRBV4-3, the J gene TRBJ2-4, with 10 bases matching TRBD2. V lost 1 base to trimming and J lost 2 bases; unmatched junction nucleotides: 5. Germline CDR1 LGHNA, CDR2 YSLEER. CDR3 length equals 17 residues. The CDR3 nucleotides read TGCGCCAGCAGCCAAGGAATAGCGGGAGGAACCAAAAACATTCAGTACTTC. Its translation is CASSQGIAGGTKNIQYF.

The chain links TRBV7-9 to TRBJ2-7, with 8 bases aligning to TRBD1. This CDR3 region has 14 residues. Germline V gene sequence: CDR1 SEHNR, CDR2 FQNEAQ (reference sequence). V shed 3 bases and J 6 bases; nucleotides not matched to a gene: 7. The DNA for the CDR3 is TGTGCCAGCAGCTTTTGGACAGGGTACGGCGAGCAGTACTTC. It translates to CASSFWTGYGEQYF.

V is TRBV5-1 and J is TRBJ2-1, with 10 bases aligning to TRBD2. V shed 6 bases, J shed 8 bases, and the junction held 11 bases outside the gene matches. The V gene's germline CDR1 is SGHRS and CDR2 YFSETQ. There are 15 residues in the CDR3. The CDR3 protein is CASTPRQRGGDEQFF. CDR3 DNA sequence: TGCGCCAGCACCCCACGTCAGCGGGGGGGTGATGAGCAGTTCTTC. Combining the CDR3 with reference TRBV5-1 and TRBJ2-1 gives the whole variable domain KAGVTQTPRYLIKTRGQQVTLSCSPISGHRSVSWYQQTPGQGLQFLFEYFSETQRNKGNFPGRFSGRQFSNSRSEMNVSTLELGDSALYLCASTPRQRGGDEQFFGPGTRLTVL.

The chain carries TRBV5-4 and TRBJ2-7; possible D gene TRBD2, 5 bases. CDR3 length: 15 amino acids. The germline V gene has CDR1 SGHNT and CDR2 YYREEE (reference sequence). The germline V and J ends were trimmed by 5 bases and 3 bases, with 18 bases remaining between them. CDR3 loop: CASSLLGGEVYEQYF. CDR3 nucleotides: TGTGCCAGCAGTTTGTTAGGAGGCGAGGTCTACGAGCAGTACTTC.